These 5 T cell receptor beta chains were sequenced from one sample in a study of blood T cell repertoires in COVID-19 (dated by TCRdb to between 2020 and 2021). Library preparation used the immunoSEQ multiplex PCR assay. The immuneACCESS repertoire file appears here via TCRdb, limited to in-frame rearrangements. These files lack a portion of the clones; in checked studies, under half of the deficit traces to unresolved V genes, and the cause of the others is not known. In this sample the table shows approximately 230,000 clones, about 88% of which occur a single time. The ten top clones hold about 2.1% of the sample. What was sequenced was peripheral blood. These TCRs come from a woman aged 35 to 49 who had recovered from COVID-19.

The CDR3 nucleotides read TGTGCCACCAAATGGGGACAGGAGGCAGATACGCAGTATTTT. Encoded protein: CATKWGQEADTQYF. This sequence joins TRBV2 and TRBJ2-3, with 8 bases aligning to TRBD1. Germline V gene lookup returns CDR1 SNHLY and CDR2 FYNNEI. V lost 10 bases to trimming and J lost 4 bases; unmatched junction nucleotides: 10. The CDR3 consists of 14 residues.

The V gene is TRBV19, the J gene TRBJ2-7; TRBD2 aligns across 11 bases. The germline V gene encodes CDR1 LNHDA and CDR2 SQIVND (reference sequence). The CDR3 loop spans 15 amino acids. Trimming cost V 5 bases and J 2 bases; bases outside gene matches: 5. CDR3 sequence reads: CASSSGTSGTYEQYF. CDR3 sequence (DNA): TGTGCCAGTAGTTCGGGGACTAGCGGAACCTACGAGCAGTACTTC.

The chain recombines TRBV6-5 with TRBJ2-3; D perhaps matches TRBD2 (6 bases). The CDR3 consists of 14 residues. V lost 11 bases and J 0 bases, leaving 15 bases between the germline ends. Germline assignment: CDR1 MNHEY and CDR2 SVGAGI. CDR3 in DNA: TGTGCCGGGGGGTGGGCAGTTAGCACAGATACGCAGTATTTT. Protein sequence: CAGGWAVSTDTQYF.

V is TRBV18 and J is TRBJ1-3, with TRBD1 matching over 7 bases. Germline CDR1 reads KGHSH; CDR2 reads LQKENI. V was clipped by 3 bases and J by 2 bases; unmatched bases: 4. The CDR3 covers 15 residues. In nucleotides, the CDR3 is TGTGCCAGCTCACCTACAGGGGCCCCTGGAAACACCATATATTTT. Residues: CASSPTGAPGNTIYF.

V gene TRBV5-6 combines with J gene TRBJ2-1, with 8 positions matching TRBD2. The junction had 7 bases not matched to a gene; V was cut back by 4 bases and J by 4 bases. This CDR3 contains 15 residues. From germline, CDR1 is SGHDT and CDR2 YYEEEE. The CDR3 DNA reads TGTGCCAGCAGCCCGAGCGGGGGCCCTTACAATGAGCAGTTCTTC. Its protein is CASSPSGGPYNEQFF.